One and the same sample provided the 5 T cell receptor beta chains below, sequenced in a study of cytomegalovirus exposure and HLA in healthy donors. The PCR used 60 Vbeta and 13 Jbeta primers. Measured with immunoSEQ multiplex PCR; TCRdb has only the in-frame clones, and not every one. This table has about 160,000 clones, about 75% appearing once. Sequencing input: PBMCs. These receptors were collected from a woman between 45 and 65 years old in good health and CMV-seropositive.

The chain employs TRBV7-2 and TRBJ1-6; maybe TRBD1 (6 bases). CDR1 SGHTA and CDR2 FQGNSA come from the germline V gene. The CDR3 sequence is 16 residues long. Deletions cut 2 bases from V and 14 bases from J, with 22 bases between. The CDR3 loop is CASSLIGGAGPGTLHF. The CDR3 nucleotides are TGTGCCAGCAGCTTAATCGGGGGGGCGGGGCCTGGGACCCTCCACTTT.

The rearrangement joins TRBV30 to TRBJ2-2; 8 bases are shared with TRBD1. This CDR3 has 13 amino acids. V was clipped by 3 bases and J by 6 bases; unmatched bases: 3. Germline V gene data show CDR1 as GTSNPN and CDR2 as SVGIG (reference sequence). The CDR3 is CAWSRGQAGELFF. CDR3 coding DNA: TGTGCCTGGAGCAGGGGGCAGGCCGGGGAGCTGTTTTTT.

The CDR3 loop is CASIRVGESNQPQHF. The CDR3 DNA sequence: TGCGCCAGCATTCGCGTCGGGGAAAGCAATCAGCCCCAGCATTTT. V gene TRBV10-1 combines with J gene TRBJ1-5, with D unclear. This CDR3 spans 15 amino acids. The ends were cut back, 7 bases at V and 1 base at J, with 14 bases in the middle. Germline V gene sequence: CDR1 WNHNN, CDR2 SYGVQD (reference sequence).

This clone showed up just once. The J gene is TRBJ2-5, the V gene TRBV6-5; 7 bases are a match to TRBD1. Germline V CDR1 and CDR2: MNHEY, SVGAGI. V was clipped by 6 bases and J by 4 bases; unmatched bases: 11. The CDR3 has 15 residues. The CDR3 reads CASSRTGQPRETQYF. CDR3 DNA: TGTGCCAGCAGCCGGACGGGACAGCCAAGAGAGACCCAGTACTTC.

V usage is TRBV6-5 and J usage is TRBJ1-2; 8 bases fit TRBD1. The CDR3 totals 13 residues. Germline V gene sequence: CDR1 MNHEY, CDR2 SVGAGI. V shed 4 bases, J shed 8 bases, and the junction held 6 bases outside the gene matches. The CDR3 nucleotides are TGTGCCAGCAGTTCTGGACAGGGACGCGGCTACACCTTC. Translating it yields CASSSGQGRGYTF.